Following are 23 T cell receptor beta chains from one sample sequenced in a study of cytomegalovirus exposure and HLA in healthy donors. In the PCR, 60 Vbeta and 13 Jbeta primers were used. The repertoire was sequenced with immunoSEQ multiplex PCR; TCRdb's copy has only in-frame clones and lacks some. The table lists about 180,000 clones, more than 60% of them singletons. The sequenced sample consisted of PBMCs. The receptor set was obtained from a human donor in good health.

CDR3 in DNA: TGTGCCAGCAGCTTACCTCAGGGCACTGAAGCTTTCTTT. Amino acid sequence: CASSLPQGTEAFF. The rearrangement links TRBV7-9 to TRBJ1-1, with D tentatively TRBD1 (5 bases). Trimming took 2 bases from V and 4 from J, leaving 8 bases between them. Germline CDR1 and CDR2: SEHNR and FQNEAQ (reference sequence). The CDR3 extends over 13 amino acids.

V usage is TRBV6-5 and J usage is TRBJ2-5, with 9 bases aligning to TRBD1. This CDR3 is built from 12 residues. Germline V gives CDR1 MNHEY, CDR2 SVGAGI. Trimming at V came to 6 bases and at J to 7 bases, leaving 3 bases not matched to a gene. The DNA for the CDR3 is TGTGCCAGCAGGGCGGGACAGGGGACCCAGTACTTC. Translation gives CASRAGQGTQYF.

A word on this clone: Mismatch with germline at one junction end may stem from a read error. The chain links TRBV7-7 to TRBJ2-5, with D tentatively TRBD1 (5 bases). This CDR3 contains 14 residues. Germline assignment: CDR1 SSHAT and CDR2 FNYEAQ (reference sequence). In DNA form, the CDR3 reads TGTGCTAGCAGCTTGGGGCAGTTCCAAGAGACCCAGTACTTC. This gives the protein CASSLGQFQETQYF.

J is TRBJ1-4 and V is TRBV10-1; no firm D call. CDR1 WNHNN and CDR2 SYGVQD come from the germline V gene (reference sequence). The V end lost 5 bases, the J end lost 15 bases, and 13 bases lay between the germline ends. The CDR3 covers 11 residues. Here the CDR3 reads CASSLAANLFF. CDR3 DNA: TGCGCCAGCAGTTTGGCAGCGAATTTGTTTTTT.

This clone showed up just a few times. One end of the junction is discordant with germline, which a read error may explain. J is TRBJ2-3 and V is TRBV6-1; TRBD2 aligns across 12 bases. There are 15 residues in the CDR3. Looked up from germline, CDR1 is MNHNS and CDR2 is SASEGT. The CDR3 region is CASTRLAGAPPPSNF. The CDR3 region has the DNA TGTGCCAGCACCCGACTAGCGGGGGCCCCACCCCCTTCGAATTTT.

As regards this clone: Compared with germline, one end of the junction differs, possibly owing to a read error. The V gene is TRBV7-7, the J gene TRBJ2-1; 8 positions match TRBD2. From germline, CDR1 is SSHAT and CDR2 FNYEAQ (reference sequence). The CDR3 covers 16 residues. CDR3 coding DNA: TGTGCTAGCAGCGCTTCTAGGCGGGGGGCCTACAATGAGCAGTTCTTC. This gives the protein CASSASRRGAYNEQFF.

The chain recombines TRBV10-3 with TRBJ1-5; D ambiguous. With 0 bases removed from V and 4 bases from J, the gap between germline ends came to 4 bases. The CDR3 loop spans 13 amino acids. The germline gives CDR1 ENHRY, CDR2 SYGVKD. The CDR3 loop reads CAISESQNQPQHF. The CDR3 DNA is TGTGCCATCAGTGAGTCCCAGAATCAGCCCCAGCATTTT.

The rearrangement joins TRBV6-6 to TRBJ1-4, with 9 bases that match TRBD1. Trimming cost V 6 bases and J 5 bases; bases outside gene matches: 4. This CDR3 is 14 amino acids long. Germline V gene sequence: CDR1 MNHNY, CDR2 SVGAGI (reference sequence). The CDR3 region is CASSSGTGNEKLFF. The CDR3 DNA reads TGTGCCAGCAGCTCCGGGACAGGGAATGAAAAACTGTTTTTT.

The chain uses TRBV10-3 and TRBJ1-2, with D perhaps matching TRBD1 (6 bases). The CDR3 totals 14 residues. The germline gives CDR1 ENHRY, CDR2 SYGVKD. V was trimmed by 6 bases and J by 2 bases, leaving 13 bases between them. CDR3 sequence reads: CAIRRDTSNYGYTF. The CDR3 bases are TGTGCCATCAGAAGGGACACCTCAAACTATGGCTACACCTTC.

This clone was picked up one time. The chain employs TRBV5-1 and TRBJ2-7; 7 bases match TRBD2. Per the germline V gene, CDR1 is SGHRS and CDR2 is YFSETQ. This CDR3 is 14 amino acids long. Losses at the gene ends were 1 base for V and 4 bases for J; bases not matched to a gene: 5. The CDR3 bases are TGCGCCAGCAGCTTGTACGGGAGGCTGTACGAGCAGTACTTC. Amino acid sequence: CASSLYGRLYEQYF.

The J gene is TRBJ2-7, the V gene TRBV5-5; the match to TRBD1 covers 11 bases. V gave up 4 bases and J gave up 3 bases; unmatched junction bases: 6. CDR1 is SGHKS and CDR2 is YYEKEE in the germline V gene (reference sequence). This CDR3 contains 15 residues. This CDR3 reads CASSRTGGLDYEQYF. CDR3 sequence (DNA): TGTGCCAGCAGCAGGACAGGGGGCCTCGACTACGAGCAGTACTTC.

This clone was found once. Written as DNA, the CDR3 is TGTGCCAGCAGCTTAGATCAGGGGTCCCATCAGCCCCAGCATTTT. It specifies CASSLDQGSHQPQHF. This chain connects TRBV7-2 to TRBJ1-5; D possibly corresponds to TRBD1 (6 bases). The CDR3 totals 15 residues. Germline V gene sequence: CDR1 SGHTA, CDR2 FQGNSA. V lost 1 base and J 5 bases, leaving 12 bases between the germline ends.

The chain links TRBV6-1 to TRBJ1-1; the match to TRBD1 covers 7 bases. The J segment lost 13 bases and the V segment lost 5 bases, leaving 10 bases of the junction unmatched. The CDR3 is 12 residues long. Germline lookup yields CDR1 MNHNS and CDR2 SASEGT. CDR3 amino acids: CASSSRTGADFF. In nucleotides, the CDR3 is TGTGCCAGCAGTTCACGGACAGGTGCTGATTTCTTT.

The V and J genes are TRBV12-5 and TRBJ1-2; weak D call: TRBD1 (5 bases). The CDR3 runs to 14 residues. V lost 0 bases and J lost 8, with 13 bases in between. Germline CDR1 reads LGHNT; CDR2 reads FRNRAP. The CDR3 DNA reads TGTGCTAGTGGTTTGGTACTTGGAGGGGACGGCTACACCTTC. Its protein is CASGLVLGGDGYTF.

This chain's CDR3 is CASSQGTGNNYGYTF. The CDR3 DNA sequence: TGTGCCAGCAGCCAAGGGACAGGGAACAACTATGGCTACACCTTC. V is TRBV4-2 and J is TRBJ1-2, with TRBD1 identical over 8 bases. Germline trimming cut 1 base from V and 2 bases from J; bases unmatched to any gene: 3. The CDR3 extends over 15 amino acids. Per germline, CDR1 LGHNA and CDR2 YNFKEQ.

The CDR3 loop is CASSQGFLGLQETQYF. For the CDR3, the DNA is TGCGCCAGCAGCCAAGGGTTTTTGGGACTCCAAGAGACCCAGTACTTC. The gene calls are TRBV4-1 and TRBJ2-5; maybe TRBD2 (6 bases). CDR1 MGHRA and CDR2 YSYEKL come from the germline V gene. Trimming left V 1 base short and J 1 base short, with 13 bases between. This CDR3 is 16 amino acids long.

This clone was found a few times. J is TRBJ2-1 and V is TRBV9, with TRBD2 matching over 8 bases. Losses at the gene ends were 3 bases for V and 10 bases for J; bases not matched to a gene: 12. In germline, CDR1 is SGDLS, CDR2 YYNGEE. CDR3 length: 15 amino acids. The CDR3 reads CASSAPGLVFGEQFF. The CDR3 bases are TGTGCCAGCAGCGCTCCGGGACTAGTTTTCGGAGAGCAGTTCTTC.

This clone has just a few counts. This rearrangement joins TRBV4-2 to TRBJ2-1; 8 bases match TRBD2. V lost 1 base and J lost 10; bases outside the gene matches: 15. CDR1 LGHNA and CDR2 YNFKEQ come from the germline V gene. CDR3 length equals 17 residues. The CDR3 coding sequence is TGTGCCAGCAGCCAAGTCCGCGGGGGGACCTCTCGATGGGAGCAGTTCTTC. Protein: CASSQVRGGTSRWEQFF.

The chain employs TRBV5-1 and TRBJ2-6; the match to TRBD2 covers 10 bases. The CDR3 is made up of 17 amino acids. V was clipped by 0 bases and J by 4 bases; unmatched bases: 4. From germline, CDR1 is SGHRS and CDR2 YFSETQ. In DNA form, the CDR3 reads TGCGCCAGCAGCTTGGTAACTAGCGGGGAGGGGGCCAACGTCCTGACTTTC. Translating gives CASSLVTSGEGANVLTF.

V gene TRBV7-6 combines with J gene TRBJ1-1, with a tentative D call TRBD1 (5 bases). V lost 4 bases to trimming and J lost 1 base, with 19 bases between them. CDR3 size: 17 residues. Germline lookup yields CDR1 SGHVS and CDR2 FNYEAQ. CDR3: CASSSTGAGSGNTEAFF. In nucleotides, the CDR3 is TGTGCCAGCAGCTCCACCGGCGCAGGGTCCGGGAACACTGAAGCTTTCTTT.

This chain links TRBV25-1 with TRBJ2-3, with TRBD1 identical over 7 bases. V lost 6 bases to trimming and J lost 4 bases; unmatched junction nucleotides: 10. CDR3 length: 15 residues. Germline CDR1 and CDR2: MGHDK and SYGVNS. The CDR3 DNA sequence: TGTGCCAGCAGGGCTACCGGGGACAGTTCAGATACGCAGTATTTT. Protein: CASRATGDSSDTQYF.

This rearrangement joins TRBV20-1 to TRBJ1-1; D is undetermined. Germline CDR1 reads DFQATT; CDR2 reads SNEGSKA (reference sequence). V lost 1 base and J 6 bases, leaving 3 bases between the germline ends. CDR3 length: 10 residues. The chain's CDR3 is CSARASEAFF. CDR3 coding DNA: TGCAGTGCTAGAGCGTCTGAAGCTTTCTTT.

The genes are TRBV18 and TRBJ2-7, with D uncertain. V lost 2 bases and J lost 5, with 13 bases in between. Germline V gene sequence: CDR1 KGHSH, CDR2 LQKENI. The CDR3 totals 14 residues. CDR3 region: CASSPNRGANEQYF. In nucleotides, the CDR3 is TGTGCCAGCTCACCAAATCGCGGAGCCAACGAGCAGTACTTC. The full variable domain, with the rest looked up from reference TRBV18 and TRBJ2-7, is NAGVMQNPRHLVRRRGQEARLRCSPMKGHSHVYWYRQLPEEGLKFMVYLQKENIIDESGMPKERFSAEFPKEGPSILRIQQVVRGDSAAYFCASSPNRGANEQYFGPGTRLTVT.